Sequencing of this T cell receptor (beta chain) was carried out in a study of Graves' ophthalmopathy and Graves' hyperthyroidism. Overall study findings and caveats: Blood contained most expanded thyroid clonotypes exceeding 0.001 frequency.

The authors amplified TCR beta CDR3 regions from RNA transcripts. First-round RT-PCR used HTBI primers; second-round multiplex PCR followed. MiXCR, run by TCRdb on the multiplex PCR reads, gives a single entry per CDR3 protein. The sample shows more than 300,000 distinct CDR3 sequences, 15% of them seen only once. This clonotype has a count of ten or more. The antigen is not known. Lactation, pregnancy, uncontrolled infections and other autoimmune diseases were all grounds for excluding patients. The PBMCs originated from approximately 10 ml of fresh peripheral blood. V lost 7 bases and J lost 1, with 10 bases in between. CDR3 size: 13 residues. Germline V lookup: CDR1 MNHEY, CDR2 SVGEGT.

The receptor was derived from a woman between 18 and 30 years old with stable Graves' hyperthyroidism. The V call is TRBV6-2 or TRBV6-3, the J call TRBJ1-1, with unresolved D. Material for sequencing was peripheral blood. CDR3 DNA sequence: TGTGCCAGCATCCTCGACGGGAACACTGAAGCTTTCTTT. This encodes CASILDGNTEAFF.